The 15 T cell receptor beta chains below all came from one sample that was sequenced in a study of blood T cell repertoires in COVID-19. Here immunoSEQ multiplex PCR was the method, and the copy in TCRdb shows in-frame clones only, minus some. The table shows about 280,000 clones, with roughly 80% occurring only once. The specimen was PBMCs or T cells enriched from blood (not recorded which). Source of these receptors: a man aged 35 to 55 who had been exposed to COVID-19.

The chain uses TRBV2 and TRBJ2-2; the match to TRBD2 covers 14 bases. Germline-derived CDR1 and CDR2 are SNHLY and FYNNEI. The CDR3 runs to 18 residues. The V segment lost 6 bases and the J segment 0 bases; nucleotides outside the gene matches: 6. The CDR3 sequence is CASRTSGRAGSNTGELFF. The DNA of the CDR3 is TGTGCCAGCAGGACTAGCGGGAGGGCCGGTTCGAACACCGGGGAGCTGTTTTTT.

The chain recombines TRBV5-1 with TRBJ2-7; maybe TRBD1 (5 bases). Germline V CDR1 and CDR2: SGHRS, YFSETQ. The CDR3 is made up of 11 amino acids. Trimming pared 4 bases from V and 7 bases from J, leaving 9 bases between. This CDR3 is CASSRDSEQYF. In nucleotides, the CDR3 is TGCGCCAGCAGCAGAGACAGTGAGCAGTACTTC.

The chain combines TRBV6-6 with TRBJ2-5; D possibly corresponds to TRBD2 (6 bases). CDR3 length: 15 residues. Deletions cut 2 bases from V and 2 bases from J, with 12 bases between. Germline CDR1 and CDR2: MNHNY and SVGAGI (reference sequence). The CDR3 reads CASSYASEIQETQYF. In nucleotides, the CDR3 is TGTGCCAGCAGTTACGCTAGCGAGATACAAGAGACCCAGTACTTC.

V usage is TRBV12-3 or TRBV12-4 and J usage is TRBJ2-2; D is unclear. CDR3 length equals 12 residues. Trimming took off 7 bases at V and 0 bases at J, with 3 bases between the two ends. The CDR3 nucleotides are TGTGCCAGCACATCGAACACCGGGGAGCTGTTTTTT. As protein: CASTSNTGELFF.

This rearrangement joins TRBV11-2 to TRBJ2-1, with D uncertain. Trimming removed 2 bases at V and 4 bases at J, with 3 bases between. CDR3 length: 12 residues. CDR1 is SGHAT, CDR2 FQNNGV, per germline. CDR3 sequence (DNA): TGTGCCAGCAGCTTACTATACAATGAGCAGTTCTTC. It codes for CASSLLYNEQFF. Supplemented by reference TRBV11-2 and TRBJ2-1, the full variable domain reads EAGVAQSPRYKIIEKRQSVAFWCNPISGHATLYWYQQILGQGPKLLIQFQNNGVVDDSQLPKDRFSAERLKGVDSTLKIQPAKLEDSAVYLCASSLLYNEQFFGPGTRLTVL.

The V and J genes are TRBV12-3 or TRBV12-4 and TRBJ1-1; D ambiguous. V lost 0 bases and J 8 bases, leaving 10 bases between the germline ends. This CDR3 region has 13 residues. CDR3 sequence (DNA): TGTGCCAGCAGTTTAGCCGATCCGAGAGAAGCTTTCTTT. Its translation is CASSLADPREAFF.

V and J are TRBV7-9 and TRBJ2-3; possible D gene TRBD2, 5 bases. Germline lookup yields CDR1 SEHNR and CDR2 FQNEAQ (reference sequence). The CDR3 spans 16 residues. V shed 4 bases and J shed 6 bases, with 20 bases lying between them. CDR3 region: CASSSLRRAGGDTQYF. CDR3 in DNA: TGTGCCAGCAGCTCTTTACGCCGGGCGGGTGGGGATACGCAGTATTTT.

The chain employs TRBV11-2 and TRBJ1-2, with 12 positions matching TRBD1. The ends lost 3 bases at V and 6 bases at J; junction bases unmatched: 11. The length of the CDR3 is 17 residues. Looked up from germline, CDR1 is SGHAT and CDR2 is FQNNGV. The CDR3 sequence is CASSFRGRDRGLDGYTF. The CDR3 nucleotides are TGTGCCAGCAGCTTTCGGGGGCGGGACAGGGGGCTAGATGGCTACACCTTC.

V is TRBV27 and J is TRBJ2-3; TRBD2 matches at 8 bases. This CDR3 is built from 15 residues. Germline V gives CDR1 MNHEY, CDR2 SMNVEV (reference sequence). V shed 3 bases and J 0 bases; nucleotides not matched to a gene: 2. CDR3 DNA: TGTGCCAGCAGTTTCGGGAGGGCTAGCACAGATACGCAGTATTTT. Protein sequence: CASSFGRASTDTQYF.

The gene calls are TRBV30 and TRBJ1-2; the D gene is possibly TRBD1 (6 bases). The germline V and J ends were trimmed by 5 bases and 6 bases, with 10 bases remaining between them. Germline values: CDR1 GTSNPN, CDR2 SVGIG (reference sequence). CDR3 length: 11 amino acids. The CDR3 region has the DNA TGTGCCTGGGACAGGTCGAATGGCTACACCTTC. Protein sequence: CAWDRSNGYTF.

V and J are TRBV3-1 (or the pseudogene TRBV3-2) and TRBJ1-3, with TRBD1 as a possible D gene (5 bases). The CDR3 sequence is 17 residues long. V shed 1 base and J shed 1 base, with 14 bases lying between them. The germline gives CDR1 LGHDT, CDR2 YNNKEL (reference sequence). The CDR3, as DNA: TGTGCCAGCAGCCAAGTTTTTCCAGGGAGGTCTGGAAACACCATATATTTT. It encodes CASSQVFPGRSGNTIYF.

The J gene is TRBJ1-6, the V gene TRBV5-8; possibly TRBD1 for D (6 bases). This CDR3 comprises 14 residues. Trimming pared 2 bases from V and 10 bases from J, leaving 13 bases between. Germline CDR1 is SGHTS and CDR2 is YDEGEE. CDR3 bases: TGTGCCAGCAGCTTATGGACAGAGAGGTCACCCCTCCACTTT. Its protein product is CASSLWTERSPLHF.

CDR3 nucleotides: TGTGCCAGCAGCTTGGACGCGGGAACCCAAGAGACCCAGTACTTC. Its protein is CASSLDAGTQETQYF. This chain connects TRBV5-5 to TRBJ2-5; possible D gene TRBD2, 6 bases. V was trimmed by 0 bases and J by 1 base, leaving 10 bases between them. CDR3 length: 15 residues. Germline V lookup: CDR1 SGHKS, CDR2 YYEKEE (reference sequence).

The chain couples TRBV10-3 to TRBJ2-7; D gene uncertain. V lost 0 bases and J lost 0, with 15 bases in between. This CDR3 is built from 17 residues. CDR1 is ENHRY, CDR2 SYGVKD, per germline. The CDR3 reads CAISESILLAVSYEQYF. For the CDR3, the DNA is TGTGCCATCAGTGAGTCCATTTTATTGGCAGTCTCCTACGAGCAGTACTTC.

CDR3 bases: TGCGCCAGCAGCCCCGGCTCCTACAATGAGCAGTTCTTC. It specifies CASSPGSYNEQFF. V and J are TRBV5-1 and TRBJ2-1, with D unclear. Germline values: CDR1 SGHRS, CDR2 YFSETQ. V gave up 4 bases and J gave up 0 bases, with 5 bases separating them. The CDR3 is 13 amino acids.